Below are 3 T cell receptor beta chains sequenced from a single sample in a study of OX40 agonist ivuxolimab in advanced cancers. TCRdb's copy holds only in-frame clones and misses some; the assay was immunoSEQ multiplex PCR. This table holds 55,000 to 80,000 clones, roughly 84% found once. The sample consisted of CD4+ or CD8+ T cells sorted from blood, taken in a trial of the OX40 agonist ivuxolimab. The receptors stem from an adult with an advanced solid tumor such as melanoma, head and neck, liver or kidney cancer.

This chain links TRBV27 with TRBJ2-1; 10 bases map to TRBD2. J gave up 2 bases and V 4 bases, and 5 bases lay outside the gene matches. Germline V gene data show CDR1 as MNHEY and CDR2 as SMNVEV (reference sequence). The CDR3 sequence is 16 residues long. CDR3 protein: CASSWASGSAYNEQFF. The CDR3 nucleotides are TGTGCCAGCAGTTGGGCTAGCGGGAGTGCCTACAATGAGCAGTTCTTC.

The gene calls are TRBV4-1 and TRBJ2-2; 9 positions match TRBD2. The germline V gene has CDR1 MGHRA and CDR2 YSYEKL. This CDR3 contains 18 residues. The trim removed 2 bases at V and 5 bases at J, leaving 12 bases unmatched. The CDR3 nucleotides are TGCGCCAGCAGCCAACGGCTTATTAGCGGGAGTGAGACCGGGGAGCTGTTTTTT. It translates to CASSQRLISGSETGELFF.

J is TRBJ2-7 and V is TRBV9; the D call may be TRBD1 or TRBD2 (5 bases each). CDR1 and CDR2 from the germline V gene are SGDLS and YYNGEE. The CDR3 sequence is 14 residues long. The V and J ends lost 4 bases and 2 bases respectively, with 13 bases between them. CDR3 nucleotides: TGTGCCAGCAGCCTGACTTTGGGGGCCTACGAGCAGTACTTC. Translation gives CASSLTLGAYEQYF.